The next 5 T cell receptor beta chains were all read from a single sample in a study of blood T cells in healthy people across ages. Combining a sample-barcoded 5' primer with a J-beta primer mix, a second PCR ran for about 7 to 12 cycles. TCRdb ran MiXCR on the 5' RACE reads and lists one entry per CDR3 protein. This repertoire shows about 1.5 million distinct CDR3 sequences, under 55% found once; its top ten account for approximately 4%. Input material: blood. These receptors were collected from a woman aged 18-30 years in good health.

Ten or more counts support this clonotype. The chain employs TRBV28 and TRBJ2-7; possible D gene TRBD1, 6 bases. Per germline, CDR1 MDHEN and CDR2 SYDVKM. V was clipped by 4 bases and J by 1 base, with 11 bases between them. The CDR3 length is 14 residues. The CDR3 reads CASSYRDTSYEQYF. In DNA form, the CDR3 reads TGTGCCAGCAGTTACCGGGACACATCCTACGAGCAGTACTTC.

The chain is built from TRBV9 and TRBJ2-5; D is possibly TRBD1 (6 bases). CDR3 length: 16 residues. CDR1 is SGDLS and CDR2 is YYNGEE in the germline V gene. V lost 3 bases to trimming and J lost 5 bases, with 20 bases between them. Written as DNA, the CDR3 is TGTGCCAGCAGCGGTAGTTGGGGGCCGGCTGACGAGACCCAGTACTTC. As protein: CASSGSWGPADETQYF.

This clonotype came up many times. J is TRBJ2-1 and V is TRBV20-1, with 7 bases matching TRBD1. This CDR3 contains 13 residues. CDR1 and CDR2 from the germline V gene are DFQATT and SNEGSKA (reference sequence). The V gene end was trimmed by 6 bases and the J gene end by 0 bases; junction bases not matched to a gene: 2. The CDR3 region is CSANRGSYNEQFF. The CDR3 DNA reads as TGCAGTGCCAACAGGGGCTCCTACAATGAGCAGTTCTTC.

The CDR3 DNA is TGCAGCGTTGAAGGATCCTTAGGGGTGCAGTACTTC. It codes for CSVEGSLGVQYF. The J gene is TRBJ2-7, the V gene TRBV29-1; D is perhaps TRBD1 (5 bases). This CDR3 is built from 12 residues. Trimming took off 1 base at V and 9 bases at J, with 13 bases between the two ends. Germline CDR1 is SQVTM and CDR2 is ANQGSEA.

V usage is TRBV28 and J usage is TRBJ2-5, with TRBD1 matching 11 bases. The CDR3 runs 16 residues. The germline CDR1 and CDR2 sequences are MDHEN and SYDVKM. V lost 6 bases and J lost 2; bases outside the gene matches: 8. The CDR3 region has the DNA TGTGCCAGCAGCCATCCGGGACAGGGGGAGCAAGAGACCCAGTACTTC. This gives the protein CASSHPGQGEQETQYF.